This T cell receptor (beta chain) was sequenced during a study of CXCR3-negative and CXCR3-positive naive CD8 T cells. Findings of the study overall: Greater hydrophobicity was found in TRB CDR3s of CXCR3-positive naive cells than of CXCR3-negative naive cells. Naive CXCR3-positive and CXCR3-negative cells shared TRBV-TRBJ usage; memory cells diverged.

As to this clonotype: Its antigen is unidentified.

The CDR3 has 15 residues. Germline V CDR1 and CDR2: MGHRA, YSYEKL. All TRB cDNA libraries came from 5' RACE performed with UMI labels. No DNA is given; TCRdb re-called the 5' RACE reads and lists each CDR3 protein once. Here the sample table reports around 90,000 distinct CDR3 sequences. Per CD8+ T cell subset, triplicate sorts of some 280,000 cells each were done. A CD45RO-CCR7+CD27+CD95- profile was what naive CD8+ T cells displayed. This clonotype originated in a human donor in good health. Some clones in this sample may be carry-over from other donors' samples. Sequenced: naive CXCR3- CD8+ T cells from blood. Subset described: CD45RO-CCR7+CD27+CD95- naive CD8+ T cells lacking CXCR3 (TNR3-). The chain combines TRBV4-1 with TRBJ1-4. CDR3 amino acids: CASSQTSGEGEKLFF.